This TCR beta chain came from a study of shared clonotypes between healthy human individuals (dated by TCRdb to about 2020). Some background on the complete study: Two women and a few men aged 18 to 49 years were included in the cohort. Different laboratories and diverse techniques were used to prepare libraries and sequence TCR repertoires, to increase sequencing depth and limit assay-specific biases. Per donor, three plates each were used for CD4 naive and CD4 memory, two for CD8 naive, and one for CD8 memory. To estimate repertoire size and how much clonotype sharing occurs between individuals, the study deeply sequenced the blood TCR repertoires of roughly 5 healthy adults. Leukapheresis yielded between about 0.94 and 8.9 billion PBMCs per donor.

Study-level results and caveats: Because the study included only a small number of donors, the genetic and exposure-history diversity represented was limited. Naive subsets generally had larger estimated clonotype richness than memory subsets did. Rarefaction of sorted-subset datasets indicated incomplete sequencing despite the large sequencing depth. Pairwise subsampling indicated that sequencing depth was expected to affect the degree of clonotype sharing among donors. Sampling was restricted to blood, and TCR repertoires in tissue are likely to differ from TCR repertoires in blood. Higher generation probabilities were observed for clonotypes shared by all four sorted-subset donors than for non-shared clonotypes. Around 5.4% of naive CD4, 3.5% of naive CD8, 2.3% of memory CD4, and less than 0.45% of memory CD8 clonotypes were shared across a few donors.

The CDR3 runs 14 residues from the cysteine to the phenylalanine. Only the CDR3 region is kept as DNA, spanning 42 bases read in frame from base 1. Here V drops 4 bases and J drops 5 bases, and the junction holds 6 bases not matched to any gene. CDR1 and CDR2, per the germline V gene (reference sequence), are SGHNT and YYREEE. Using the deep immunoSEQ assay, multiplex PCR amplified TCR CDR3 regions from genomic DNA. For each cell subset, the extracted genomic DNA was distributed evenly across all wells of several immunoSEQ 96-well plates, and each plate served as one replicate. For sorted subsets, approximately 200 ng of genomic DNA, equivalent to around 31,000 T cell genomes, went into each replicate PCR. Purified libraries were measured with a Qubit 3.0 fluorometer, size-checked on a Bioanalyzer 2100, and measured again with the KAPA Library Quantification kit. Every immunoSEQ 96-well plate was sequenced on a separate single-read 150-cycle Illumina NextSeq 550 flow cell. In the authors' own workflow: The immunoSEQ output contained only junctional sequences without quality scores, so filtering could not match that applied to full-length reads. To assign V/J genes and CDR3, sequences were annotated using PyIR, a Python wrapper for IgBLAST v1.9, with IMGT germline references. Reads were filtered out if the reads had weak V/J assignments (E-value above 1e-6), no CDR3, stop codons, out-of-frame junctions, or ambiguous translated residues. A V3J clonotype was defined by an identical inferred V gene, J gene, and CDR3 amino acid sequence. Percentage overlap between repertoires was calculated by dividing the number of shared unique clonotypes by the size of the smaller repertoire. Repertoire richness was assessed with RTK rarefaction, the Chao1 estimator, and Recon v2.1 estimates of unobserved clonotypes. Generation probabilities were computed with OLGA for all TCRbeta clonotypes obtained by the gDNA method from four donors. As stored in TCRdb, this immuneACCESS dataset retains in-frame rearrangements with V and J assigned. A fraction of the clones does not appear; measured against another copy, unresolved V genes explain less than half of the discrepancy, and the remainder lacks a known reason. The DNA gave D and trimming, while V, J and clone size come from that table. A total of roughly 1 million clones appear in this sample, about 70% of them only once. Around 1.5% of the sample lies in the top ten.

The donors were healthy, HIV-negative adults with no recently reported acute infections or vaccinations. Only Caucasian adults living in Nashville, Tennessee, USA were represented among the donors. Magnetic negative selection was used to enrich CD4+ T cells, after which naive cells were positively selected on CD45RA and the negative fraction became the memory subset. Blood was obtained by leukapheresis, after which PBMCs were separated by Ficoll-Histopaque density gradient centrifugation and cryopreserved in liquid nitrogen vapor phase. Purity and quantity of every magnetically sorted T cell population were checked by analytical flow cytometry. Genomic DNA was isolated from each sorted fraction and quantified by UV absorbance on a Nanodrop 2000c. This clone was seen at least ten times. The antigen it binds to is not known. Base qualities are not provided; no much larger clone lies one nucleotide away.

The chain employs TRBV5-4 and TRBJ2-5, with 9 junctional bases fitting TRBD1. This receptor was obtained from a man younger than 35 in good health. Sequencing was done on a sample of memory CD4+ T cells sorted from blood. Read against the paper, the sample's cell subset or site label means: CD45RA-negative fraction. At the DNA level, the sequence is TGTGCCAGCAGCCGGACAGGGGAACGGGAGACCCAGTACTTC. This translates into CASSRTGERETQYF.